The following is a TCR beta chain sequence with its context. What it recognizes is unknown. The sample is drawn from a study of T-cell memory formation after mild COVID-19. Study in general: In these data, TCR clusters were largely donor specific.

Researchers used 5'RACE with constant-segment primers to make TCR alpha and TCR beta cDNA libraries that carry sample barcodes and UMIs. TCRdb redid the calling of the 5' RACE reads with MiXCR, one entry per CDR3 protein. The sample records fewer than 300,000 distinct CDR3 sequences, roughly 18% being singletons. Regarding the study as a whole: The authors left the SARS-CoV-2 specificity of second-wave clones peaking on day 37 unconfirmed.

The source is a man aged 18 to 30 who had mild COVID-19 (a few samples of this study predate the infection). Cell type and time point are not known. Sample: PBMCs or a T cell subset sorted from them (not recorded which).

As DNA, the CDR3 is TGTGCCAGCAGAGGACAGGGATTGGAGCCCCAGCATTTT. Amino acid sequence: CASRGQGLEPQHF. This rearrangement joins TRBV12-3 or TRBV12-4 to TRBJ1-5; 8 nucleotides line up with TRBD1. V was pared by 6 bases and J by 8 bases, with 6 bases of the junction left unmatched. This CDR3 has 13 residues.